The rows below give T cell receptor beta chains drawn from one sample of a study of shared clonotypes between healthy human individuals. Only in-frame clones appear in the TCRdb table, and some are missing; sequencing was by immunoSEQ multiplex PCR. The sample includes about 1,500,000 clones, roughly 96% of them seen just once. Material for sequencing was naive CD4+ T cells sorted from blood. Receptors originate from a man aged 25 to 45 in good health. Both conserved end residues are trimmed from each CDR3.

v_gene	j_gene	len	CDR3aa
TRBV6-1	TRBJ2-7	13	ASGSAGRSSYEQY
TRBV5-4	TRBJ2-7	13	ASSLGGDGGNEQY
TRBV6-1	TRBJ2-3	17	ASSEASGLAPLRTDTQY
TRBV5-1	TRBJ2-5	13	ASSTGTSNQETQY
TRBV6-5	TRBJ2-2	13	ASSYRATLGGELF
TRBV4-1	TRBJ2-3	14	ASSLGGGRAADTQY
TRBV18	TRBJ2-1	14	ASSPRDRISYNEQF
TRBV29-1	TRBJ2-2	15	SVPSVAGGLSTGELF
TRBV6-6	TRBJ1-2	12	ASSSPQASYGYT
TRBV5-1	TRBJ2-3	15	ASSLGLADTSTDTQY
TRBV28	TRBJ1-5	16	ASSLPGQGMISNQPQH
TRBV6-1	TRBJ1-2	9	ASSAGTGYT
TRBV27	TRBJ2-1	13	ATSQEGLLYNEQF
TRBV18	TRBJ1-2	13	ASSPDRGRDYGYT
TRBV11-3	TRBJ2-5	14	ASSLGVRGAAETQY
TRBV11-2	TRBJ2-7	12	ASSRDTPSYEQY
TRBV11-3	TRBJ2-3	13	ASSLGGSSTDTQY
TRBV5-4	TRBJ2-3	10	ASSDRADTQY